What follows are 6 T cell receptor beta chains derived from one specimen sequenced in a study of blood T cell repertoires in COVID-19. Profiled with immunoSEQ multiplex PCR; TCRdb holds only in-frame clones, not every one. Of about 150,000 clones listed, about 90% are singletons. Sequencing input: peripheral blood. All receptors derive from a woman in her sixties with active or convalescent COVID-19.

The rearrangement joins TRBV3-1 (or the pseudogene TRBV3-2) to TRBJ2-7; 12 nucleotides agree with TRBD2. Germline values: CDR1 LGHDT, CDR2 YNNKEL (reference sequence). V lost 4 bases to trimming and J lost 6 bases; unmatched junction nucleotides: 7. This CDR3 region has 15 residues. DNA of the CDR3: TGTGCCAGCAGCCGGAAAGGACTAGCGGGGTCCGAGCAGTACTTC. Amino acids: CASSRKGLAGSEQYF.

The chain couples TRBV18 to TRBJ2-3, with D perhaps TRBD2 (5 bases). Germline assignment: CDR1 KGHSH and CDR2 LQKENI. The CDR3 runs to 14 residues. Trimming stripped 5 bases from V and 5 bases from J, with 14 bases between. The CDR3 reads CASSEGLIGDTQYF. Written as DNA, the CDR3 is TGTGCCAGCTCAGAGGGTCTCATAGGAGATACGCAGTATTTT.

The chain joins TRBV7-9 to TRBJ2-1, with 10 bases lining up with TRBD1. V was clipped by 5 bases and J by 5 bases; unmatched bases: 9. The CDR3 spans 16 residues. Germline CDR1 SEHNR, CDR2 FQNEAQ (reference sequence). The CDR3, as DNA: TGTGCCAGCAGCCCTAGTTATGGGACAGGGGACAATGAGCAGTTCTTC. It translates to CASSPSYGTGDNEQFF.

The rearrangement links TRBV10-2 to TRBJ1-5; D remains unclear. The V end lost 4 bases, the J end lost 2 bases, and 6 bases lay between the germline ends. Germline V gene lookup returns CDR1 WSHSY and CDR2 SAAADI. The CDR3 is made up of 13 amino acids. The CDR3 spells CASSGQGNQPQHF. The CDR3 DNA reads TGCGCCAGCAGTGGTCAGGGCAATCAGCCCCAGCATTTT.

This clone was observed once. The chain uses TRBV5-5 and TRBJ1-5; D is unresolved. CDR1 SGHKS and CDR2 YYEKEE come from the germline V gene (reference sequence). The V end lost 4 bases, the J end lost 4 bases, and 15 bases lay between the germline ends. CDR3 length: 15 residues. CDR3 nucleotides: TGTGCCAGCAGCCCCGGACCGGGCGGGAATCAGCCCCAGCATTTT. Translating it yields CASSPGPGGNQPQHF. Looking up the rest from reference TRBV5-5 and TRBJ1-5 gives the full variable domain: DAGVTQSPTHLIKTRGQQVTLRCSPISGHKSVSWYQQVLGQGPQFIFQYYEKEERGRGNFPDRFSARQFPNYSSELNVNALLLGDSALYLCASSPGPGGNQPQHFGDGTRLSIL.

The chain couples TRBV5-1 to TRBJ2-7; 9 bases agree with TRBD1. Trimming cost V 0 bases and J 4 bases; bases outside gene matches: 5. The CDR3 contains 15 residues. The germline gives CDR1 SGHRS, CDR2 YFSETQ. The CDR3 loop is CASSLDGTGSYEQYF. CDR3 coding DNA: TGCGCCAGCAGCTTGGATGGGACAGGGTCATACGAGCAGTACTTC.